This TCR beta chain was sequenced for a study of response to subunit inactivated influenza vaccine. The germline CDR1 and CDR2 sequences are SQVTM and ANQGSEA. CDR3 length: 11 amino acids. V gave up 7 bases and J gave up 7 bases, with 12 bases separating them. MiXCR was run by TCRdb on the RT-PCR reads, yielding one entry per CDR3 protein. This repertoire shows over 150,000 distinct CDR3 sequences, approximately 15% found once; its top ten account for roughly 24%. The chain carries TRBV29-1 and TRBJ2-3; D is possibly TRBD2 (5 bases). Sequencing was performed on CD8+ T cells sorted from PBMCs, taken less than 6 days after vaccination. The origin of this receptor is a man aged 50-60 years who received an inactivated influenza vaccine. In DNA, the CDR3 is TGCAGCGGAAAACTAGAATATACGCAGTATTTT. It yields the protein CSGKLEYTQYF.